This TCR beta chain comes out of a study of T cells in Graves' hyperthyroidism and ophthalmopathy. Regarding the study as a whole: Researchers found most expanded thyroid clonotypes above 0.001 in blood as well.

TCR beta CDR3 sequences were amplified from RNA transcripts. Primed by the HTBI set, a first-round RT-PCR was run on the TCR CDR3. MiXCR was run by TCRdb on the multiplex PCR reads, yielding one entry per CDR3 protein. The sample holds roughly 710,000 distinct CDR3 sequences, approximately 36% seen once. This clonotype was detected many times. The antigen remains undetermined. This CDR3 comprises 13 residues. Germline V lookup: CDR1 SNHLY, CDR2 FYNNEI. V was clipped by 7 bases and J by 7 bases; unmatched bases: 10. The source of this sequence is a woman aged 40 to 55 with Graves' hyperthyroidism. The V and J genes are TRBV2 and TRBJ2-7; 7 bases match TRBD1. The specimen was blood. The CDR3 sequence is CASIETGMWEQYF. CDR3 sequence (DNA): TGTGCCAGCATCGAGACAGGGATGTGGGAGCAGTACTTC.